The source of this TCR beta chain is a study of T cell changes during pregnancy in multiple sclerosis. Assay: immunoSEQ multiplex PCR; the TCRdb copy retains only in-frame clones and omits some. The repertoire has roughly 48,000 clones, roughly 88% of them found once; the top ten carry around 1.2%. V gave up 4 bases and J gave up 4 bases, with 13 bases separating them. Germline loops: CDR1 SGHRS, CDR2 YFSETQ. This CDR3 comprises 14 residues. This clonotype was sampled from a female donor with multiple sclerosis, enrolled in a pregnancy study. The chain employs TRBV5-1 and TRBJ2-3; D is perhaps TRBD2 (6 bases). The sample was CD4+ T cells from peripheral blood mononuclear cells, taken in the second trimester of pregnancy. In DNA form, the CDR3 reads TGCGCCAGCAGCCAGCGACTAGTATCAGATACGCAGTATTTT. Protein: CASSQRLVSDTQYF. Supplemented by reference TRBV5-1 and TRBJ2-3, the full variable domain reads KAGVTQTPRYLIKTRGQQVTLSCSPISGHRSVSWYQQTPGQGLQFLFEYFSETQRNKGNFPGRFSGRQFSNSRSEMNVSTLELGDSALYLCASSQRLVSDTQYFGPGTRLTVL.